The 26 T cell receptor beta chains in this list originate from one sample, sequenced in a study of type 1 and type 2 diabetes patients. PCR was run on genomic DNA. A primer set of 30 forward and 13 reverse primers amplified the CDR3. MiXCR was run by TCRdb on the multiplex PCR reads, yielding one entry per CDR3 protein. There are some 250,000 distinct CDR3 sequences in the sample; roughly 50% occur only once, and approximately 15% lies in the top ten. Sequencing was done on a sample of peripheral blood mononuclear cells (PBMCs). These receptors all come from a man between 18 and 29 years old with type 2 diabetes.

This clonotype was seen a handful of times. The gene calls are TRBV10-3 and TRBJ2-3, with D perhaps matching TRBD1 (5 bases). V was clipped by 4 bases and J by 10 bases, with 15 bases between them. Germline lookup yields CDR1 ENHRY and CDR2 SYGVKD. The CDR3 contains 13 residues. The CDR3 sequence is CAISGLGAGPQYF. CDR3 DNA sequence: TGTGCCATCAGTGGTTTAGGGGCAGGGCCGCAGTATTTT.

The rearrangement joins TRBV6-5 to TRBJ2-1, with D tentatively TRBD2 (5 bases). The CDR3 has 16 residues. The V end was cut by 6 bases, the J end by 3 bases, with 18 bases between. CDR1 MNHEY and CDR2 SVGAGI come from the germline V gene. The CDR3 DNA follows: TGTGCCAGCAGGCCTTACGAGGGATCCCTCTACAATGAGCAGTTCTTC. This sequence encodes CASRPYEGSLYNEQFF.

CDR3 in DNA: TGTGCCAGCAGCCCCCTCAGGGGTGACACCCCCCATGGCTACACCTTC. This encodes CASSPLRGDTPHGYTF. The chain recombines TRBV7-6 with TRBJ1-2, with D possibly TRBD1 on 6 matching bases. Germline CDR1 SGHVS, CDR2 FNYEAQ. The CDR3 contains 16 residues. V dropped 5 bases and J dropped 6 bases, with 22 bases sitting between them.

This clonotype was found a few times. The CDR3 sequence: CSAKPGTGVQETQYF. Here the CDR3 DNA reads TGCAGTGCTAAACCCGGGACAGGGGTCCAAGAGACCCAGTACTTC. V is TRBV20-1 and J is TRBJ2-5; 10 nucleotides agree with TRBD1. V lost 4 bases, J lost 1 base, and 6 bases stayed unmatched. The CDR3 sequence is 15 residues long. The germline gives CDR1 DFQATT, CDR2 SNEGSKA (reference sequence).

This chain connects TRBV7-2 to TRBJ1-1; possibly TRBD1 for D (5 bases). The germline V gene has CDR1 SGHTA and CDR2 FQGNSA. V dropped 3 bases and J dropped 4 bases, with 18 bases sitting between them. This CDR3 has 16 residues. The CDR3 nucleotides are TGTGCCAGCAGCTTCTTGGGGGGGTTCGGCGGCACTGAAGCTTTCTTT. Its protein product is CASSFLGGFGGTEAFF.

The chain employs TRBV24-1 and TRBJ1-5; D is possibly TRBD1 (5 bases). The CDR3 is made up of 16 amino acids. V was pared by 4 bases and J by 9 bases, with 21 bases between. In germline, CDR1 is KGHDR, CDR2 SFDVKD. DNA of the CDR3: TGTGCCACCAGTGACCGGACAATAGGGCCTCCTCGGCCCCAGCATTTT. Its translation is CATSDRTIGPPRPQHF.

Turning to this clonotype: At one end, the junction sequence differs from germline, possibly due to a read error. This chain connects TRBV7-6 to TRBJ2-7; 11 nucleotides match TRBD2. The CDR3 contains 15 residues. The germline CDR1 and CDR2 sequences are SGHVS and FNYEAQ. The CDR3 loop reads CTSSPGTSGLYEQYF. CDR3 nucleotides: TGTACCAGCAGTCCCGGGACTAGCGGCCTCTACGAGCAGTACTTC. Full variable domain (rest looked up from reference TRBV7-6 and TRBJ2-7): GAGVSQSPRYKVTKRGQDVALRCDPISGHVSLYWYRQALGQGPEFLTYFNYEAQQDKSGLPNDRFSAERPEGSISTLTIQRTEQRDSAMYRCTSSPGTSGLYEQYFGPGTRLTVT.

This clonotype occurred a few times. The rearrangement joins TRBV6-6 to TRBJ1-1; the D gene is possibly TRBD1 (5 bases). CDR3 size: 15 residues. The germline V gene encodes CDR1 MNHNY and CDR2 SVGAGI (reference sequence). Between the trimmed V and J ends, which lost 0 bases and 5 bases, there was a span of 13 bases. The CDR3 is CASSYSGGERTEAFF. The DNA of the CDR3 is TGTGCCAGCAGTTACTCTGGGGGGGAGAGAACTGAAGCTTTCTTT.

Details on this clonotype: This may stem from a read error, because a much larger clone lies one nucleotide away. The chain has TRBV10-2 and TRBJ2-7; D is unclear. V was cut by 5 bases and J by 2 bases, with 10 bases left in between. The CDR3 is 13 amino acids. The germline gives CDR1 WSHSY, CDR2 SAAADI. The CDR3 region is CASSKVNPYEQYF. CDR3 bases: TGCGCCAGCAGTAAGGTCAACCCCTACGAGCAGTACTTC.

The chain combines TRBV2 with TRBJ1-5, with D possibly TRBD1 on 6 matching bases. CDR3 length: 12 amino acids. V lost 9 bases, J lost 5 bases, and 11 bases lay in between. Germline V gene sequence: CDR1 SNHLY, CDR2 FYNNEI. CDR3 in amino acids: CASGRGDQPQHF. In DNA, the CDR3 is TGTGCCAGTGGGAGGGGGGATCAGCCCCAGCATTTT.

The CDR3 is CAIDGGYGGSPLHF. As DNA, the CDR3 is TGTGCCATTGACGGAGGGTACGGTGGATCACCCCTCCACTTT. The chain combines TRBV28 with TRBJ1-6; D is unresolved. Germline loops: CDR1 MDHEN, CDR2 SYDVKM. The CDR3 is made up of 14 amino acids. V was cut by 10 bases and J by 10 bases, with 20 bases left in between.

This rearrangement joins TRBV19 to TRBJ2-2; D remains unclear. CDR1 LNHDA and CDR2 SQIVND come from the germline V gene (reference sequence). The length of the CDR3 is 14 residues. V shed 2 bases and J shed 2 bases, with 6 bases lying between them. CDR3 DNA: TGTGCCAGTAGTATACCATATAACACCGGGGAGCTGTTTTTT. Protein product: CASSIPYNTGELFF.

This clonotype was picked up a small number of times. The chain employs TRBV20-1 and TRBJ1-1; 7 bases align to TRBD1. CDR1 and CDR2 from the germline V gene are DFQATT and SNEGSKA (reference sequence). The CDR3 runs 13 residues. Trimming at V came to 5 bases and at J to 1 base, leaving 4 bases not matched to a gene. CDR3 in DNA: TGCAGTGCTGAAGACAGGGAGAACACTGAAGCTTTCTTT. This sequence encodes CSAEDRENTEAFF.

The V call is TRBV20-1, the J call TRBJ1-5, with TRBD1 identical over 8 bases. The junction had 12 bases not matched to a gene; V was cut back by 5 bases and J by 6 bases. Germline V gene data show CDR1 as DFQATT and CDR2 as SNEGSKA (reference sequence). This CDR3 has 15 amino acids. The CDR3 sequence: CSAYARGRGPQPQHF. The CDR3, as DNA: TGCAGTGCTTACGCCAGGGGGCGGGGCCCTCAGCCCCAGCATTTT.

This clonotype was found a few times. J is TRBJ2-2 and V is TRBV24-1; the D gene is possibly TRBD2 (5 bases). Germline V lookup: CDR1 KGHDR, CDR2 SFDVKD. The CDR3 is made up of 16 amino acids. V was clipped by 3 bases and J by 1 base, with 11 bases between them. In nucleotides, the CDR3 is TGTGCCACCAGTGATCGCCAGGCGGGGAACACCGGGGAGCTGTTTTTT. Translating gives CATSDRQAGNTGELFF.

In its sample, this clonotype was seen a few times. The rearrangement joins TRBV20-1 to TRBJ2-7; D may be TRBD2 (6 bases). The CDR3 extends over 16 amino acids. V lost 3 bases and J 2 bases, leaving 20 bases between the germline ends. CDR1 DFQATT and CDR2 SNEGSKA come from the germline V gene (reference sequence). The CDR3 reads CSASSTGAGSTYEQYF. The CDR3 DNA reads TGCAGTGCTAGCTCGACGGGAGCGGGCTCCACCTACGAGCAGTACTTC.

There are a few counts of this clonotype. The chain recombines TRBV7-2 with TRBJ2-3; D remains ambiguous. This CDR3 is built from 13 residues. Germline CDR1 and CDR2: SGHTA and FQGNSA. Trimming took 5 bases from V and 0 from J, leaving 6 bases between them. Here the CDR3 reads CASSHPSTDTQYF. CDR3 nucleotides: TGTGCCAGCAGCCATCCTAGCACAGATACGCAGTATTTT.

This clonotype was observed at least ten times. The chain recombines TRBV10-3 with TRBJ1-2; D not certain. Trimming removed 4 bases at V and 6 bases at J, with 9 bases between. Per germline, CDR1 ENHRY and CDR2 SYGVKD. The CDR3 is 12 amino acids. CDR3 amino acids: CAISADEDGYTF. CDR3 DNA sequence: TGTGCCATCAGTGCCGACGAAGATGGCTACACCTTC.

Only one count was recorded for this clonotype. The chain joins TRBV11-3 to TRBJ1-5; tentative D call: TRBD1 (6 bases). Trimming shortened V by 10 bases and J by 7 bases, and 23 bases separated the two germline ends. This CDR3 is 15 amino acids long. CDR1 is SGHNT, CDR2 YENEEA, per germline. This chain's CDR3 is CATPTRGYGKQPQHF. Here the CDR3 DNA reads TGTGCCACCCCGACGAGGGGGTACGGGAAGCAGCCCCAGCATTTT.

This clonotype was detected a few times. The chain has TRBV30 and TRBJ2-7; the match to TRBD1 covers 10 bases. The V and J ends lost 0 bases and 4 bases, in that order; junction bases with no gene match: 9. The CDR3 sequence is 16 residues long. Germline CDR1 GTSNPN, CDR2 SVGIG (reference sequence). The CDR3 nucleotides are TGTGCCTGGAGTGTAGAGGGACAGGGGTTTTTTTACGAGCAGTACTTC. Amino acid sequence: CAWSVEGQGFFYEQYF.

V gene TRBV7-8 combines with J gene TRBJ2-7, with D possibly matching TRBD1 (7 bases). The germline V and J ends were trimmed by 11 bases and 0 bases, with 11 bases remaining between them. The germline CDR1 and CDR2 sequences are SGHVS and FQNEAQ. The CDR3 is 12 residues long. This CDR3 reads CACGDSSYEQYF. The CDR3, as DNA: TGTGCCTGCGGGGACAGCTCCTACGAGCAGTACTTC.

Only a few counts were recorded for this clonotype. The chain couples TRBV7-3 to TRBJ2-3; 9 bases agree with TRBD2. Trimming removed 3 bases from V and 4 bases from J; junction bases left unmatched: 5. The CDR3 loop spans 15 amino acids. Looked up from germline, CDR1 is SGHTA and CDR2 is FQGTGA. This CDR3 reads CASSLGTSSSDTQYF. CDR3 in DNA: TGTGCCAGCAGCTTGGGGACTAGCAGTTCAGATACGCAGTATTTT. The full variable domain, its missing parts supplied by reference TRBV7-3 and TRBJ2-3, is GAGVSQTPSNKVTEKGKYVELRCDPISGHTALYWYRQSLGQGPEFLIYFQGTGAADDSGLPNDRFFAVRPEGSVSTLKIQRTERGDSAVYLCASSLGTSSSDTQYFGPGTRLTVL.

CDR3 protein: CASRSRPDTGRILYEQYF. Here the CDR3 DNA reads TGTGCCAGCAGATCCCGCCCGGACACGGGACGGATCTTATACGAGCAGTACTTC. This chain connects TRBV27 to TRBJ2-7; D is possibly TRBD1 or TRBD2 (5 bases each). This CDR3 region has 18 residues. The germline V and J ends were trimmed by 6 bases and 4 bases, with 28 bases remaining between them. Germline V gene sequence: CDR1 MNHEY, CDR2 SMNVEV (reference sequence).

V is TRBV6-4 and J is TRBJ1-6, with 7 nucleotides matching TRBD1. Trimming cost V 5 bases and J 7 bases; bases outside gene matches: 5. Germline assignment: CDR1 MRHNA and CDR2 SNTAGT. This CDR3 is built from 14 residues. DNA for the CDR3: TGTGCCAGCAGTTACAGGGGCACAAATTCACCCCTCCACTTT. Its translation is CASSYRGTNSPLHF.

This chain connects TRBV6-6 to TRBJ2-7, with TRBD1 matching over 10 bases. Germline values: CDR1 MNHNY, CDR2 SVGAGI (reference sequence). CDR3 length equals 18 residues. V lost 4 bases and J lost 3; bases outside the gene matches: 15. The CDR3 DNA sequence: TGTGCCAGCAGTTTAAAGATGGGGTGGGGACAGGGGTACTACGAGCAGTACTTC. Translation: CASSLKMGWGQGYYEQYF.

The rearrangement uses TRBV12-5 and TRBJ2-5; TRBD2 is a possible D gene (6 bases). Trimming shortened V by 5 bases and J by 3 bases, and 10 bases separated the two germline ends. Germline CDR1 and CDR2: LGHNT and FRNRAP. CDR3 length: 13 residues. The CDR3 is CASGTSGEETQYF. The DNA of the CDR3 is TGTGCTAGTGGTACGTCGGGGGAAGAGACCCAGTACTTC.